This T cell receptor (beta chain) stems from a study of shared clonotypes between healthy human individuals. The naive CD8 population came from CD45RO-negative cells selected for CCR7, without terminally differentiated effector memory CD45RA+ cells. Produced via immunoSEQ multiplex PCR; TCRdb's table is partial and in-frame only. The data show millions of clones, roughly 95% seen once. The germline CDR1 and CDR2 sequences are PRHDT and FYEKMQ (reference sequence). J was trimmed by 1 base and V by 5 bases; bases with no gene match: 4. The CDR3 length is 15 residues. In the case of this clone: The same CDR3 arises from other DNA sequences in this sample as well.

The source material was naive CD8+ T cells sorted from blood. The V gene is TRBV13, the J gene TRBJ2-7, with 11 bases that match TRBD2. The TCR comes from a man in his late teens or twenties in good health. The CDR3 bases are TGTGCCAGCAGCCTGGGACTAGCGGAATCCTACGAGCAGTACTTC. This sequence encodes CASSLGLAESYEQYF.